This T cell receptor beta chain is drawn from a study of PD-1 blockade in classical Hodgkin lymphoma. The method was immunoSEQ multiplex PCR; TCRdb's version includes in-frame clones alone and lacks a portion of them. The sample has about 37,000 clones, approximately 86% seen once. Every patient relapsed after autologous stem cell transplantation, and brentuximab vedotin exposure varied. The junction had 6 bases not matched to a gene; V was cut back by 2 bases and J by 5 bases. This CDR3 has 14 residues. From germline, CDR1 is LNHDA and CDR2 SQIVND (reference sequence). The clonotype comes from a human donor with classical Hodgkin lymphoma. Sample: peripheral blood mononuclear cells (PBMCs), taken before the second cycle of nivolumab. The chain has TRBV19 and TRBJ2-7, with 7 bases identical to TRBD2. The CDR3 spells CASSILGGVDEQYF. DNA of the CDR3: TGTGCCAGTAGTATATTGGGGGGGGTGGACGAGCAGTACTTC. The full variable domain, its missing parts supplied by reference TRBV19 and TRBJ2-7, is DGGITQSPKYLFRKEGQNVTLSCEQNLNHDAMYWYRQDPGQGLRLIYYSQIVNDFQKGDIAEGYSVSREKKESFPLTVTSAQKNPTAFYLCASSILGGVDEQYFGPGTRLTVT.